One TCR beta chain is described in this entry. Its cognate antigen has yet to be identified. No base quality values were provided; no much bigger clone lies one nucleotide off. These data come from a study of response to subunit inactivated influenza vaccine (dated by TCRdb to 2017 to 2018). For the wider study: The study used deep quantitative T cell receptor repertoire profiling to track responses to a trivalent subunit inactivated influenza vaccine. The study at large found these results: According to the authors, only a limited number of new T cells may be recruited by each seasonal influenza vaccination.

Preparation of the library involved RT-PCR. The run used an Illumina HiSeq 2500. TCRdb's own reprocessing of the public reads used fastp at Q25 and MiXCR and kept productive beta chains. Duplicate CDR3 protein sequences are folded into a single record with the most common DNA and genes. For this sample there are roughly 500,000 distinct CDR3 sequences; approximately 15% appear just once. The ten top clones hold roughly 3.1% of the sample. The specimen comprised CD4+ T cells sorted from PBMCs, sampled roughly 24 months after vaccination. The sequence was obtained from a man between 50 and 69 years old who received an inactivated influenza vaccine. Donor details come from another sample of the same person, matched by shared clones.

The CDR3 region has the sequence CAISGGRQNTGELFF. The DNA reads as follows: TGTGCCATCAGTGGGGGACGGCAGAACACCGGGGAGCTGTTTTTT. The chain employs TRBV10-3 and TRBJ2-2; the D segment might be TRBD1 or TRBD2, since each matches 5 bases. The CDR3 runs 15 residues from the cysteine to the phenylalanine. Only CDR3 DNA remains: 45 bases, in frame from the first base. Taken from the germline V gene, the CDR1 and CDR2 loops are ENHRY and SYGVKD. V is clipped by 4 bases and J by 1 base, and the sequence between their germline boundaries is 10 bases long.